Each of the 27 T cell receptor beta chains below was sequenced from the same sample in a study of vaccination and CD4 T cells after COVID-19. Treatment given: approximately 9-day PBMC culture with coronavirus spike peptide pools or control peptides (ViraFEST assay). The Oncomine TCR Beta short-read assay sequenced DNA from cultured CD4+ T cells. TCRdb called the PCR reads again in MiXCR, with one record for every CDR3 protein. This sample has under 6,000 distinct CDR3 sequences, with approximately 49% found just once. Their specific antigens are unknown. Sample: CD4+ T cells from blood, cultured in vitro. The receptors were gathered from a human donor who had recovered from COVID-19.

This clonotype was counted a few times. This chain links TRBV7-8 with TRBJ1-1, with TRBD1 as a possible D gene (5 bases). Germline V gene data show CDR1 as SGHVS and CDR2 as FQNEAQ. There are 13 residues in the CDR3. The V end was cut by 4 bases, the J end by 1 base, with 7 bases between. The CDR3 sequence: CASSSTGNTEAFF. CDR3 in DNA: TGTGCCAGCAGCTCTACAGGGAACACTGAAGCTTTCTTT.

The V and J genes are TRBV20-1 and TRBJ2-1; D is unclear. The CDR3 covers 14 residues. With 6 bases removed from V and 0 bases from J, the gap between germline ends came to 12 bases. Germline V gene sequence: CDR1 DFQATT, CDR2 SNEGSKA (reference sequence). The DNA of the CDR3 is TGCAGTGCCTCACGCTTGTACTCCTACAATGAGCAGTTCTTC. It codes for CSASRLYSYNEQFF.

The chain couples TRBV11-2 to TRBJ2-3, with 8 bases matching TRBD1. CDR1 and CDR2 (germline): SGHAT, FQNNGV. CDR3 length: 17 residues. V lost 3 bases and J lost 3; bases outside the gene matches: 11. The CDR3 DNA sequence: TGTGCCAGCAGCTTTCGCAGGGGGCGAACGGAAACAGATACGCAGTATTTT. This sequence encodes CASSFRRGRTETDTQYF.

J is TRBJ1-2 and V is TRBV6-1, with a tentative D call TRBD1 (6 bases). The CDR3 has 15 amino acids. Per germline, CDR1 MNHNS and CDR2 SASEGT. With 5 bases removed from V and 5 bases from J, the gap between germline ends came to 18 bases. The CDR3 protein is CASSPSRGAGYGYTF. CDR3 nucleotides: TGTGCCAGCAGTCCCTCCCGGGGGGCGGGTTATGGCTACACCTTC.

This clonotype was observed a handful of times. V gene TRBV20-1 combines with J gene TRBJ1-2; 9 bases are a match to TRBD1. J was trimmed by 4 bases and V by 0 bases; bases with no gene match: 9. This CDR3 is built from 16 residues. Per the germline V gene, CDR1 is DFQATT and CDR2 is SNEGSKA (reference sequence). For the CDR3, the DNA is TGCAGTGCTAGAGATCCGGGGACAGGGCGGGCCTATGGCTACACCTTC. Encoded protein: CSARDPGTGRAYGYTF.

This chain connects TRBV6-1 to TRBJ1-1, with D possibly TRBD1 on 6 matching bases. The V end lost 1 base, the J end lost 11 bases, and 11 bases lay between the germline ends. CDR3 length equals 12 residues. The V gene's germline CDR1 is MNHNS and CDR2 SASEGT. CDR3 region: CASSEENREAFF. DNA for the CDR3: TGTGCCAGCAGTGAAGAGAACAGGGAGGCTTTCTTT.

The rearrangement joins TRBV2 to TRBJ1-2; weak D call: TRBD1 (6 bases). The V end was cut by 7 bases, the J end by 6 bases, with 12 bases between. Germline V gene lookup returns CDR1 SNHLY and CDR2 FYNNEI. The CDR3 consists of 12 residues. The CDR3 here is CASTGARDGYTF. The CDR3 nucleotides read TGTGCCAGCACGGGGGCGAGAGATGGCTACACCTTC.

This clonotype appeared a few times. The CDR3 coding sequence is TGTGCCAGCAGCTTAGCGGTAGTCTTGAACACCGGGGAGCTGTTTTTT. This translates into CASSLAVVLNTGELFF. The chain employs TRBV7-8 and TRBJ2-2; no reliable D call. CDR1 and CDR2 from the germline V gene are SGHVS and FQNEAQ. V was clipped by 0 bases and J by 1 base, with 9 bases between them. The CDR3 consists of 16 residues.

This clonotype was observed a few times. The rearrangement uses TRBV10-2 and TRBJ1-2; D is uncertain. CDR3 size: 12 residues. V was cut by 4 bases and J by 2 bases, with 5 bases left in between. CDR1 is WSHSY, CDR2 SAAADI, per germline. The CDR3 nucleotides read TGCGCCAGCAGTGCTGCCAACTATGGCTACACCTTC. Translating it yields CASSAANYGYTF.

The chain employs TRBV7-2 and TRBJ1-1; 8 bases match TRBD1. The CDR3 consists of 14 residues. Per germline, CDR1 SGHTA and CDR2 FQGNSA. The V segment lost 5 bases and the J segment 6 bases; nucleotides outside the gene matches: 8. CDR3 residues: CASSTQTGDPEAFF. In DNA form, the CDR3 reads TGTGCCAGCAGCACCCAGACAGGGGACCCTGAAGCTTTCTTT.

A few counts support this clonotype. The genes are TRBV7-2 and TRBJ1-2; maybe TRBD1 (5 bases). The CDR3 spans 13 residues. V dropped 5 bases and J dropped 4 bases, with 11 bases sitting between them. CDR1 is SGHTA, CDR2 FQGNSA, per germline. This CDR3 is CASSPQGAYGYTF. DNA of the CDR3: TGTGCCAGCAGCCCCCAGGGAGCCTATGGCTACACCTTC.

V is TRBV30 and J is TRBJ2-3; D is possibly TRBD1 or TRBD2 (6 bases each). Trimming shortened V by 0 bases and J by 2 bases, and 12 bases separated the two germline ends. This CDR3 contains 15 residues. Germline-derived CDR1 and CDR2 are GTSNPN and SVGIG (reference sequence). The CDR3 coding sequence is TGTGCCTGGAGTGTGGGGGGCTCCAACACAGATACGCAGTATTTT. Translated: CAWSVGGSNTDTQYF.

The rearrangement joins TRBV27 to TRBJ2-1; 10 bases map to TRBD1. With V trimmed by 11 bases and J by 9 bases, 13 bases remained unmatched. The germline gives CDR1 MNHEY, CDR2 SMNVEV (reference sequence). The CDR3 has 14 amino acids. The chain's CDR3 is CAGKLGQGVGEQFF. CDR3 in DNA: TGTGCCGGCAAATTAGGACAGGGGGTCGGTGAGCAGTTCTTC.

The chain is built from TRBV11-2 and TRBJ2-3; tentative D call: TRBD1 (7 bases). V was cut by 5 bases and J by 5 bases, with 20 bases left in between. The CDR3 sequence is 16 residues long. The germline CDR1 and CDR2 sequences are SGHAT and FQNNGV. The CDR3 sequence: CASSPLSGGPRDTQYF. CDR3 DNA: TGTGCCAGCAGCCCCCTTTCAGGGGGGCCTAGAGATACGCAGTATTTT. The whole variable domain, filled in from reference TRBV11-2 and TRBJ2-3, reads EAGVAQSPRYKIIEKRQSVAFWCNPISGHATLYWYQQILGQGPKLLIQFQNNGVVDDSQLPKDRFSAERLKGVDSTLKIQPAKLEDSAVYLCASSPLSGGPRDTQYFGPGTRLTVL.

The genes are TRBV6-2 or TRBV6-3 and TRBJ2-7, with D perhaps matching TRBD2 (7 bases). This CDR3 comprises 15 residues. Deletions cut 7 bases from V and 4 bases from J, with 20 bases between. Per germline, CDR1 MNHEY and CDR2 SVGEGT. CDR3 sequence reads: CASKGGGTRVYEQYF. Here the CDR3 DNA reads TGTGCCAGCAAGGGGGGGGGTACTCGGGTATACGAGCAGTACTTC.

V usage is TRBV7-8 and J usage is TRBJ2-1; maybe TRBD1 (6 bases). V lost 2 bases and J lost 1, with 9 bases in between. The germline gives CDR1 SGHVS, CDR2 FQNEAQ. The CDR3 covers 15 residues. The DNA for the CDR3 is TGTGCCAGCAGCTTAAGACAGGCTTCCTACAATGAGCAGTTCTTC. Protein: CASSLRQASYNEQFF.

The chain combines TRBV7-9 with TRBJ1-6; D may be TRBD1 (5 bases). V lost 1 base, J lost 13 bases, and 14 bases lay in between. The CDR3 is 14 residues long. Germline V gives CDR1 SEHNR, CDR2 FQNEAQ (reference sequence). CDR3 loop: CASSLVGGFSPLHF. CDR3 in DNA: TGTGCCAGCAGCTTAGTGGGGGGTTTCTCGCCCCTCCACTTT.

This clonotype was recorded a few times. The chain employs TRBV19 and TRBJ2-2, with D hard to call. Germline CDR1 and CDR2: LNHDA and SQIVND (reference sequence). The germline V and J ends were trimmed by 5 bases and 7 bases, with 11 bases remaining between them. The CDR3 totals 13 residues. The CDR3 region has the DNA TGTGCCAGTAGTTCGCGAACGGTCGGGGAGCTGTTTTTT. Protein sequence: CASSSRTVGELFF. Looking up the rest from reference TRBV19 and TRBJ2-2 gives the full variable domain: DGGITQSPKYLFRKEGQNVTLSCEQNLNHDAMYWYRQDPGQGLRLIYYSQIVNDFQKGDIAEGYSVSREKKESFPLTVTSAQKNPTAFYLCASSSRTVGELFFGEGSRLTVL.

This clonotype was detected only once. V usage is TRBV15 and J usage is TRBJ2-7; D is undetermined. Germline-derived CDR1 and CDR2 are LNHNV and YYDKDF (reference sequence). The germline V and J ends were trimmed by 0 bases and 0 bases, with 9 bases remaining between them. This CDR3 contains 15 residues. The DNA of the CDR3 is TGTGCCACCAGCAGAGATCACCAAAGCTCCTACGAGCAGTACTTC. Protein sequence: CATSRDHQSSYEQYF.

This clonotype was seen only a few times. The CDR3 protein is CASGDVFRNPGQGAYGYTF. The CDR3 DNA reads TGTGCCAGCGGGGACGTTTTCCGCAATCCGGGACAGGGGGCTTATGGCTACACCTTC. The rearrangement joins TRBV28 to TRBJ1-2, with 12 positions matching TRBD1. Germline-derived CDR1 and CDR2 are MDHEN and SYDVKM. The V segment lost 8 bases and the J segment 5 bases; nucleotides outside the gene matches: 21. This CDR3 has 19 amino acids.

V is TRBV7-9 and J is TRBJ2-4, with 10 bases fitting TRBD1. The CDR3 consists of 14 residues. V shed 5 bases, J shed 6 bases, and the junction held 4 bases outside the gene matches. The germline V gene encodes CDR1 SEHNR and CDR2 FQNEAQ (reference sequence). This chain's CDR3 is CASSVRDRGNIQYF. The CDR3 DNA follows: TGTGCCAGCAGCGTCCGGGACAGGGGAAACATTCAGTACTTC.

The rearrangement links TRBV4-1 to TRBJ1-1; possibly TRBD1 for D (5 bases). V was trimmed by 4 bases and J by 10 bases, leaving 13 bases between them. CDR1 and CDR2 (germline): MGHRA, YSYEKL. This CDR3 is built from 12 residues. The CDR3 loop is CASSPVGTGAFF. As DNA, the CDR3 is TGCGCCAGCAGCCCCGTTGGGACCGGAGCTTTCTTT.

This chain links TRBV7-9 with TRBJ1-2; D not resolved. The germline CDR1 and CDR2 sequences are SEHNR and FQNEAQ (reference sequence). This CDR3 is 16 amino acids long. The ends were cut back, 1 base at V and 4 bases at J, with 16 bases in the middle. This chain's CDR3 is CASSLGPQAISYGYTF. For the CDR3, the DNA is TGTGCCAGCAGCTTAGGTCCCCAGGCGATCAGCTATGGCTACACCTTC.

CDR3 residues: CASSPGRGHVYGYTF. DNA for the CDR3: TGTGCCAGCAGCCCGGGGAGGGGGCACGTCTATGGCTACACCTTC. The J gene is TRBJ1-2, the V gene TRBV12-3 or TRBV12-4; 7 bases line up with TRBD1. The CDR3 has 15 amino acids. Trimming at V came to 6 bases and at J to 4 bases, leaving 11 bases not matched to a gene.

This chain's CDR3 is CASSDRIRGSNQPQHF. CDR3 nucleotide sequence: TGTGCCAGCAGCGATCGGATTCGGGGGAGCAATCAGCCCCAGCATTTT. J is TRBJ1-5 and V is TRBV6-1; a weak D match, TRBD1 (5 bases). The CDR3 covers 16 residues. Trimming stripped 6 bases from V and 1 base from J, with 16 bases between. CDR1 is MNHNS, CDR2 SASEGT, per germline.

This clonotype was recorded once. The chain is built from TRBV6-1 and TRBJ2-7; D tentatively fits TRBD1 or TRBD2 (5 bases each). Trimming pared 6 bases from V and 5 bases from J, leaving 11 bases between. CDR1 and CDR2 from the germline V gene are MNHNS and SASEGT. The CDR3 has 12 residues. The DNA for the CDR3 is TGTGCCAGCAGCCTCAGGGACCACGAGCAGTACTTC. Protein sequence: CASSLRDHEQYF.

The V and J genes are TRBV5-1 and TRBJ2-7; TRBD1 matches 10 bases. V lost 5 bases and J lost 2; bases outside the gene matches: 4. Germline V gene sequence: CDR1 SGHRS, CDR2 YFSETQ. The CDR3 is 14 residues long. CDR3 in DNA: TGCGCCAGCAGGACAGGGACAGGGGCCTACGAGCAGTACTTC. This codes for CASRTGTGAYEQYF.